The next 8 T cell receptor beta chains were all read from a single sample in a study of T cell repertoires in cytomegalovirus infection. Their recognized antigens are unknown. A single record per CDR3 protein comes from TCRdb applying MiXCR to the reads. The profile shows 570,000 or so distinct CDR3 sequences, under 45% of them singletons. The sample consisted of cultured PBMCs, taken from culture after CMV antigen stimulation. The source is a human donor in good health (CMV status not recorded). Some clones in this sample may be carry-over from other donors' samples.

This clonotype was observed at least ten times. This chain connects TRBV7-2 to TRBJ2-7, with 7 positions matching TRBD1. The CDR3 has 13 amino acids. In germline, CDR1 is SGHTA, CDR2 FQGNSA. Unmatched junction bases numbered 7, after V lost 6 bases and J lost 5 bases. The CDR3, as DNA: TGTGCCAGCAGACTAGACAGGGACCACGAGCAGTACTTC. Translated: CASRLDRDHEQYF.

This clonotype appeared a few times. The genes are TRBV4-1 and TRBJ1-2; D ambiguous. The CDR3 length is 14 residues. V gave up 1 base and J gave up 3 bases, with 9 bases separating them. Looked up from germline, CDR1 is MGHRA and CDR2 is YSYEKL. The CDR3 protein is CASSQAGSDYGYTF. In DNA form, the CDR3 reads TGCGCCAGCAGCCAAGCCGGGTCGGACTATGGCTACACCTTC.

The J gene is TRBJ2-3, the V gene TRBV5-4, with 9 bases fitting TRBD2. V was clipped by 2 bases and J by 1 base; unmatched bases: 5. The germline gives CDR1 SGHNT, CDR2 YYREEE (reference sequence). The CDR3 contains 16 residues. The CDR3 DNA is TGTGCCAGCAGCTTTGGTCTAGCGGGACGCACAGATACGCAGTATTTT. Protein: CASSFGLAGRTDTQYF.

The V and J genes are TRBV11-3 and TRBJ2-7; D is perhaps TRBD2 (5 bases). The CDR3 contains 13 residues. The V and J ends lost 3 bases and 3 bases respectively, with 9 bases between them. Germline V gene lookup returns CDR1 SGHNT and CDR2 YENEEA. The CDR3 sequence: CASSFERNYEQYF. The CDR3 DNA reads TGTGCCAGCAGCTTTGAGCGGAACTACGAGCAGTACTTC.

The V and J genes are TRBV5-1 and TRBJ2-6; no clear D. The V and J ends lost 5 bases and 1 base respectively, with 10 bases between them. CDR3 length: 15 residues. Germline loops: CDR1 SGHRS, CDR2 YFSETQ. The CDR3 loop reads CASRADGSGANVLTF. DNA for the CDR3: TGCGCCAGCAGGGCGGACGGATCTGGGGCCAACGTCCTGACTTTC.

This clonotype has just a few counts. CDR3: CASSYPQLARNEQFF. The CDR3 coding sequence is TGTGCCAGCAGCTACCCCCAGCTAGCGCGGAATGAGCAGTTCTTC. V gene TRBV5-4 combines with J gene TRBJ2-1, with D possibly TRBD2 on 6 matching bases. Trimming shortened V by 3 bases and J by 7 bases, and 17 bases separated the two germline ends. CDR1 and CDR2 (germline): SGHNT, YYREEE (reference sequence). The CDR3 sequence is 15 residues long. Together with reference TRBV5-4 and TRBJ2-1, the CDR3 gives the full variable domain: ETGVTQSPTHLIKTRGQQVTLRCSSQSGHNTVSWYQQALGQGPQFIFQYYREEENGRGNFPPRFSGLQFPNYSSELNVNALELDDSALYLCASSYPQLARNEQFFGPGTRLTVL.

There are many counts of this clonotype. DNA for the CDR3: TGTGCCAGCAGCGCCCCCCTTCCCGCTCGGGGCGAGCAGTACTTC. Its protein product is CASSAPLPARGEQYF. The chain links TRBV7-2 to TRBJ2-7, with a possible D match to TRBD2 (5 bases). Germline V gene lookup returns CDR1 SGHTA and CDR2 FQGNSA. V lost 5 bases and J lost 6, with 20 bases in between. The CDR3 spans 15 residues.

This rearrangement joins TRBV20-1 to TRBJ2-3; unclear D gene. The CDR3 sequence is 13 residues long. The V gene's germline CDR1 is DFQATT and CDR2 SNEGSKA (reference sequence). Trimming cost V 7 bases and J 1 base, with 12 bases left between them. In DNA, the CDR3 is TGCAGTGGCCGACCCCCGCGCACAGATACGCAGTATTTT. It yields the protein CSGRPPRTDTQYF.